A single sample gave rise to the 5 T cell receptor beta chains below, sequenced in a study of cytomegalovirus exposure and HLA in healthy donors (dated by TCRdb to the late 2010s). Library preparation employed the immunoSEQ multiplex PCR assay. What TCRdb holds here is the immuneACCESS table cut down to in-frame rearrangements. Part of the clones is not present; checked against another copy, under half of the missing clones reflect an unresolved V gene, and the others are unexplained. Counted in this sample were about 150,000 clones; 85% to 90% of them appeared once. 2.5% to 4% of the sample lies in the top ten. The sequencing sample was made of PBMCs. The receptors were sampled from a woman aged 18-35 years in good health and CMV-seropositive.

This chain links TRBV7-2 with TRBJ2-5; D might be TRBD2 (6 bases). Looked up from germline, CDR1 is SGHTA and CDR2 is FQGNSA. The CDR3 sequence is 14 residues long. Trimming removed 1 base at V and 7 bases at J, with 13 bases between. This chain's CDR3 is CASSLEVGEATQYF. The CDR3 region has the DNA TGTGCCAGCAGCTTAGAGGTGGGGGAGGCGACCCAGTACTTC.

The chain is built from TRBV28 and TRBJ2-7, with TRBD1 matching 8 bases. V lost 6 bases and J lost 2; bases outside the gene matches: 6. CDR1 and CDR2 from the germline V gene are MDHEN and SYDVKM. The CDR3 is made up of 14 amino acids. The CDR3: CASSRRQGTYEQYF. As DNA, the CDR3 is TGTGCCAGCAGCCGCCGACAGGGGACCTACGAGCAGTACTTC.

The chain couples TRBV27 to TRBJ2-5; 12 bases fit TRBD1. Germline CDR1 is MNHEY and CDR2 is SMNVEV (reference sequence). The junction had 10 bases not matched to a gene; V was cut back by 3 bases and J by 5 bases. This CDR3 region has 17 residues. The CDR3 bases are TGTGCCAGCAGTTTGGGCCCGGGACAGGGGGCGGGGGAGACCCAGTACTTC. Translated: CASSLGPGQGAGETQYF.

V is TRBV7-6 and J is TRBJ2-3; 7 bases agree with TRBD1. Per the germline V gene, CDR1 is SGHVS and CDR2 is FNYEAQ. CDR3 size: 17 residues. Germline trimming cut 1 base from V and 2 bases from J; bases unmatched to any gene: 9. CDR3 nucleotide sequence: TGTGCCAGCAGCTTAGTCTCGGGACAGCCCTACACAGATACGCAGTATTTT. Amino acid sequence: CASSLVSGQPYTDTQYF.

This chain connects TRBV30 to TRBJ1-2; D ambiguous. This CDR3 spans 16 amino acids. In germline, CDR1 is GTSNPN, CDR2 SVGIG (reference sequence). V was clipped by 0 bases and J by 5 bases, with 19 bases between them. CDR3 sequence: CAWSVLLLREGYGYTF. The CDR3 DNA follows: TGTGCCTGGAGTGTACTATTGTTGAGGGAAGGGTATGGCTACACCTTC.